These 20 T cell receptor beta chains share one sample of origin, sequenced in a study of blood T cell repertoires in COVID-19 (dated by TCRdb to 2018 to 2021). Library prep was done by the immunoSEQ multiplex PCR assay. TCRdb retrieved this table from immuneACCESS and kept in-frame rearrangements only. Not all clones are present; in checked studies, unresolved V genes account for under half, and no reason is known for the remainder. The table for this sample lists under 150,000 clones; around three quarters of them were counted only once. About a tenth of the sample goes to the ten largest clones. The sample was peripheral blood. The receptors originated from a human donor in a cohort sampled during active COVID-19.

Only one count was recorded for this clone. The chain joins TRBV28 to TRBJ2-5, with TRBD2 matching 10 bases. V dropped 7 bases and J dropped 6; count of bases not matched to a gene: 11. CDR1 and CDR2 from the germline V gene are MDHEN and SYDVKM. This CDR3 contains 15 residues. CDR3 in DNA: TGTGCCAGCACCACAGAAGCGGGGGGGCGGAAGACCCAGTACTTC. Residues: CASTTEAGGRKTQYF.

The rearrangement joins TRBV3-1 (or the pseudogene TRBV3-2) to TRBJ1-2; D unclear. There are 13 residues in the CDR3. V lost 1 base, J lost 6 bases, and 9 bases lay in between. Germline CDR1 and CDR2: LGHDT and YNNKEL (reference sequence). The CDR3 loop is CASSQVGLNGYTF. CDR3 bases: TGTGCCAGCAGCCAAGTTGGACTTAATGGCTACACCTTC.

V and J are TRBV18 and TRBJ2-6, with a possible D match to TRBD2 (5 bases). This CDR3 spans 17 amino acids. The germline gives CDR1 KGHSH, CDR2 LQKENI. V gave up 6 bases and J gave up 0 bases, with 15 bases separating them. The CDR3 nucleotides are TGTGCCAGCTCTCGCGGGCCCCTTAACTCTGGGGCCAACGTCCTGACTTTC. Its protein is CASSRGPLNSGANVLTF. The full variable domain, its missing parts supplied by reference TRBV18 and TRBJ2-6, is NAGVMQNPRHLVRRRGQEARLRCSPMKGHSHVYWYRQLPEEGLKFMVYLQKENIIDESGMPKERFSAEFPKEGPSILRIQQVVRGDSAAYFCASSRGPLNSGANVLTFGAGSRLTVL.

The J gene is TRBJ2-7, the V gene TRBV6-5; TRBD1 matches at 10 bases. V dropped 1 base and J dropped 6; count of bases not matched to a gene: 9. The CDR3 consists of 16 residues. Germline CDR1 MNHEY, CDR2 SVGAGI. CDR3 sequence (DNA): TGTGCCAGCAGTTACTTAGGGACAGGGGTACGGGGCGAGCAGTACTTC. It encodes CASSYLGTGVRGEQYF.

This clone was counted once. The genes are TRBV28 and TRBJ2-7; D might be TRBD1 (6 bases). Germline CDR1 reads MDHEN; CDR2 reads SYDVKM. Trimming stripped 5 bases from V and 5 bases from J, with 13 bases between. The CDR3 has 13 residues. CDR3 protein: CASSPRDTHEQYF. The CDR3 DNA reads TGTGCCAGCAGTCCCCGGGACACCCACGAGCAGTACTTC.

The CDR3 nucleotides are TGTGCCAGCAGTGAGTACTTGAACTACGAGCAGTACTTC. It codes for CASSEYLNYEQYF. The chain is built from TRBV2 and TRBJ2-7, with D unresolved. This CDR3 comprises 13 residues. The germline CDR1 and CDR2 sequences are SNHLY and FYNNEI. V lost 3 bases, J lost 3 bases, and 9 bases lay in between.

This clone was seen only a few times. The V gene is TRBV9, the J gene TRBJ2-2; TRBD2 is a possible D gene (5 bases). The CDR3 is made up of 15 amino acids. V dropped 4 bases and J dropped 1 base, with 11 bases sitting between them. Germline V gives CDR1 SGDLS, CDR2 YYNGEE. The CDR3 loop is CASSSGLVNTGELFF. The DNA for the CDR3 is TGTGCCAGCAGCAGCGGACTGGTGAACACCGGGGAGCTGTTTTTT. The variable domain in full, with the rest retrieved from reference TRBV9 and TRBJ2-2, is DSGVTQTPKHLITATGQRVTLRCSPRSGDLSVYWYQQSLDQGLQFLIQYYNGEERAKGNILERFSAQQFPDLHSELNLSSLELGDSALYFCASSSGLVNTGELFFGEGSRLTVL.

The chain links TRBV19 to TRBJ2-5; 7 bases align to TRBD1. Trimming removed 5 bases from V and 5 bases from J; junction bases left unmatched: 20. Germline V gene data show CDR1 as LNHDA and CDR2 as SQIVND (reference sequence). The CDR3 length is 18 residues. The CDR3 region is CASSPTPRQGRAWETQYF. The CDR3 region has the DNA TGTGCCAGTAGTCCAACCCCCAGACAGGGTCGAGCGTGGGAGACCCAGTACTTC. Combining the CDR3 with reference TRBV19 and TRBJ2-5 gives the whole variable domain DGGITQSPKYLFRKEGQNVTLSCEQNLNHDAMYWYRQDPGQGLRLIYYSQIVNDFQKGDIAEGYSVSREKKESFPLTVTSAQKNPTAFYLCASSPTPRQGRAWETQYFGPGTRLLVL.

The chain employs TRBV11-2 and TRBJ1-1; D not certain. V was clipped by 5 bases and J by 0 bases, with 13 bases between them. The CDR3 covers 15 residues. Per the germline V gene, CDR1 is SGHAT and CDR2 is FQNNGV. Here the CDR3 reads CASSGVRGLNTEAFF. The CDR3 bases are TGTGCCAGCAGCGGGGTCCGGGGATTGAACACTGAAGCTTTCTTT. Full variable domain (outside the CDR3, taken from reference TRBV11-2 and TRBJ1-1): EAGVAQSPRYKIIEKRQSVAFWCNPISGHATLYWYQQILGQGPKLLIQFQNNGVVDDSQLPKDRFSAERLKGVDSTLKIQPAKLEDSAVYLCASSGVRGLNTEAFFGQGTRLTVV.

V gene TRBV6-6 combines with J gene TRBJ2-5; 10 bases are shared with TRBD1. The CDR3 has 15 residues. Germline trimming cut 2 bases from V and 5 bases from J; bases unmatched to any gene: 5. Germline V gene lookup returns CDR1 MNHNY and CDR2 SVGAGI (reference sequence). CDR3 sequence (DNA): TGTGCCAGCAGTTACGCTGGGACAGGGGTGGAGACCCAGTACTTC. Translating it yields CASSYAGTGVETQYF.

V and J are TRBV2 and TRBJ2-1; TRBD2 agrees at 8 bases. Germline V lookup: CDR1 SNHLY, CDR2 FYNNEI. The CDR3 runs 15 residues. V trimming: 4 bases; J trimming: 3 bases; junction bases outside the gene matches: 5. The chain's CDR3 is CASSGQRGNYNEQFF. In DNA form, the CDR3 reads TGTGCCAGCAGTGGGCAGCGGGGGAACTACAATGAGCAGTTCTTC.

This clone is a singleton in its sample. This chain joins TRBV30 and TRBJ1-2; 8 bases agree with TRBD1. From germline, CDR1 is GTSNPN and CDR2 SVGIG (reference sequence). V lost 6 bases to trimming and J lost 5 bases; unmatched junction nucleotides: 5. The CDR3 length is 12 residues. The CDR3 region is CACTGQDYGYTF. Here the CDR3 DNA reads TGTGCCTGCACGGGACAGGATTATGGCTACACCTTC.

This sequence joins TRBV6-6 and TRBJ2-1, with TRBD1 matching 7 bases. Germline assignment: CDR1 MNHNY and CDR2 SVGAGI (reference sequence). This CDR3 is built from 17 residues. The V segment lost 5 bases and the J segment 2 bases; nucleotides outside the gene matches: 12. The CDR3 loop reads CASSPSPTGTAYNEQFF. The CDR3 coding sequence is TGTGCCAGCAGTCCATCACCTACCGGGACAGCCTACAATGAGCAGTTCTTC.

The chain joins TRBV9 to TRBJ2-3; D is perhaps TRBD2 (7 bases). V was shortened by 6 bases and J by 3 bases, with 17 bases between the two germline ends. CDR3 size: 15 residues. Germline CDR1 reads SGDLS; CDR2 reads YYNGEE. CDR3 residues: CASTPSGGLTDTQYF. The DNA of the CDR3 is TGTGCCAGCACCCCATCGGGGGGCCTAACAGATACGCAGTATTTT.

This clone was observed a single time. The chain is built from TRBV6-5 and TRBJ1-2; 9 bases are shared with TRBD1. Per germline, CDR1 MNHEY and CDR2 SVGAGI. With V trimmed by 6 bases and J by 8 bases, 7 bases remained unmatched. This CDR3 region has 13 residues. CDR3 protein: CASSRDRDSGYTF. In DNA, the CDR3 is TGTGCCAGCAGCCGGGACAGGGATAGCGGCTACACCTTC.

The chain has TRBV25-1 and TRBJ1-1; TRBD1 might be the D (6 bases). With 1 base removed from V and 2 bases from J, the gap between germline ends came to 11 bases. The germline V gene has CDR1 MGHDK and CDR2 SYGVNS. CDR3 size: 15 residues. As DNA, the CDR3 is TGTGCCAGCAGTGAATTAAGGGGGACAAACACTGAAGCTTTCTTT. It codes for CASSELRGTNTEAFF.

The chain combines TRBV5-1 with TRBJ2-1, with TRBD2 as a possible D gene (6 bases). This CDR3 region has 16 residues. Germline lookup yields CDR1 SGHRS and CDR2 YFSETQ. Trimming pared 0 bases from V and 2 bases from J, leaving 12 bases between. The CDR3 is CASSLDPGVPYNEQFF. The CDR3, as DNA: TGCGCCAGCAGCTTGGATCCGGGGGTTCCCTACAATGAGCAGTTCTTC.

V is TRBV14 and J is TRBJ1-2; D is uncertain. Germline assignment: CDR1 SGHDN and CDR2 FVKESK. This CDR3 is built from 13 residues. Trimming pared 1 base from V and 7 bases from J, leaving 10 bases between. The CDR3 DNA is TGTGCCAGCAGCCAAGGACTCGGTCGTGGCTACACCTTC. It is translated as CASSQGLGRGYTF.

This clone has a count of ten or more. V usage is TRBV5-1 and J usage is TRBJ2-7; the match to TRBD2 covers 9 bases. The germline CDR1 and CDR2 sequences are SGHRS and YFSETQ. The V segment lost 0 bases and the J segment 1 base; nucleotides outside the gene matches: 5. The CDR3 runs to 16 residues. CDR3 residues: CASSLARTSASYEQYF. The CDR3 region has the DNA TGCGCCAGCAGCTTGGCCCGGACTAGCGCTTCCTACGAGCAGTACTTC.

The rearrangement links TRBV2 to TRBJ1-1; D is possibly TRBD1 (5 bases). V was shortened by 3 bases and J by 2 bases, with 10 bases between the two germline ends. Germline V gives CDR1 SNHLY, CDR2 FYNNEI. This CDR3 has 14 amino acids. The CDR3 DNA reads as TGTGCCAGCAGTGAGGAGACAGTCAACACTGAAGCTTTCTTT. As protein: CASSEETVNTEAFF.